Detailed here is one T cell receptor beta chain. Its antigen remains unknown. The entry originates in a study of T cells in Graves' hyperthyroidism and ophthalmopathy. Germline V CDR1 and CDR2: LGHDT, YNNKEL (reference sequence). The trim removed 1 base at V and 0 bases at J, leaving 1 base unmatched. The CDR3 runs to 16 residues. Notes on the study in general: Appearing also in blood were most of the thyroid clonotypes expanded above 0.001.

Authors of the study amplified TCR beta CDR3 regions from RNA transcripts. The HTBI primer set served for first-round RT-PCR of the TCR CDR3. Via MiXCR, TCRdb re-called the multiplex PCR reads, giving one row per CDR3 protein. The data contain hundreds of thousands of distinct CDR3 sequences, around 20% of them seen just once; the ten biggest clones take up roughly 44%. The V call is TRBV3-1, the J call TRBJ2-5, with 11 bases that match TRBD2. The sequence derives from a middle-aged man with Graves' ophthalmopathy. Sequencing was done on a sample of blood. The CDR3 loop is CASSQGTSGYQETQYF. CDR3 nucleotide sequence: TGTGCCAGCAGCCAAGGGACTAGCGGGTACCAAGAGACCCAGTACTTC.